What follows describes a single T cell receptor (beta chain). Its antigen is still unknown. Time point meaning: 20-29 weeks after completion of therapy. The data were produced by immunoSEQ multiplex PCR, yet TCRdb's version contains in-frame clones alone and is incomplete. This table holds about 21,000 clones, around 84% found once. This CDR3 region has 13 residues. Germline loops: CDR1 SGHRS, CDR2 YFSETQ. V shed 4 bases, J shed 15 bases, and the junction held 12 bases outside the gene matches. The source of the sample is a study of T cell therapy after organ transplantation. Study context: Blood for the long-term post-therapy sample came 20 to 29 weeks after therapy. Study findings and constraints: Poor CD8+ T cell yield may explain few expansions in nonresponders. In nonresponders, large pretherapy expansions changed minimally after therapy.

This TCR was sampled from a human patient who had received a solid organ transplant and had CMV disease. Some T cells may be supplied by the graft donor. The source was CD8+ T cells from blood, collected after autologous CMV-specific T cell therapy. This sequence joins TRBV5-1 and TRBJ2-1; 8 nucleotides agree with TRBD1. This CDR3 is CASSMTGAASRFF. CDR3 nucleotides: TGCGCCAGCAGCATGACAGGGGCGGCGAGTCGGTTCTTC. The complete variable domain, with remaining parts taken from reference TRBV5-1 and TRBJ2-1, reads KAGVTQTPRYLIKTRGQQVTLSCSPISGHRSVSWYQQTPGQGLQFLFEYFSETQRNKGNFPGRFSGRQFSNSRSEMNVSTLELGDSALYLCASSMTGAASRFFGPGTRLTVL.